This T cell receptor (beta chain) was identified in a study of circulating CD8 cells and anti-PD-1 response in melanoma. From live CD3+CD8+TCRalphabeta+ cells, four PD-1 and/or TIGIT subsets were sorted. Per germline, CDR1 MDHEN and CDR2 SYDVKM. The CDR3 extends over 15 amino acids. Trimming removed 3 bases at V and 2 bases at J, with 14 bases between. Whole-study findings and limits: TIGIT repertoires were least diverse, DNEG repertoires most diverse.

About this clonotype itself: Its target is unknown.

The QIAseq Immune Repertoire TCR panel built the libraries from 15 ng of total RNA. TCRdb reanalysed the reads using MiXCR and keeps one entry per CDR3 protein. This sample's table reports under 40 distinct CDR3 sequences. This clonotype was sampled from a human donor with melanoma. V is TRBV28 and J is TRBJ2-7; D is unresolved. The starting material was CD8+ T cells from PBMCs, obtained at baseline or after one month of anti-PD-1 therapy (not recorded which). CDR3 residues: CASSFLWTHPYEQYF. DNA of the CDR3: TGTGCCAGCAGTTTTCTCTGGACCCATCCCTACGAGCAGTACTTC.